A single sample is the source of the 18 T cell receptor beta chains below, sequenced in a study of cytomegalovirus exposure and HLA in healthy donors. In the PCR, 60 Vbeta and 13 Jbeta primers were used. Sequenced by immunoSEQ multiplex PCR; TCRdb stores in-frame clones only, minus some. The sample holds about 120,000 clones; over 60% are singletons and the top ten take about 2.5%. Sequenced input: PBMCs. These receptors were obtained from a woman between 40 and 55 years old in good health and CMV-seropositive.

In its sample, this clone was seen a few times. The chain combines TRBV2 with TRBJ2-1; 7 nucleotides match TRBD2. V gave up 4 bases and J gave up 8 bases; unmatched junction bases: 5. The CDR3 spans 13 residues. Germline values: CDR1 SNHLY, CDR2 FYNNEI. The chain's CDR3 is CASSVGTNDEQFF. In DNA form, the CDR3 reads TGTGCCAGCAGTGTCGGGACTAATGATGAGCAGTTCTTC.

The chain joins TRBV15 to TRBJ1-2, with D perhaps TRBD1 (5 bases). The CDR3 has 19 amino acids. The V end lost 0 bases, the J end lost 2 bases, and 22 bases lay between the germline ends. Germline lookup yields CDR1 LNHNV and CDR2 YYDKDF (reference sequence). The DNA for the CDR3 is TGTGCCACCAGCAGAGACCCTACATATCGACAGAGGCAAAACTATGGCTACACCTTC. Amino acid sequence: CATSRDPTYRQRQNYGYTF.

The gene calls are TRBV7-3 and TRBJ1-1; 7 nucleotides line up with TRBD1. J gave up 4 bases and V 1 base, and 9 bases lay outside the gene matches. This CDR3 is built from 16 residues. Germline loops: CDR1 SGHTA, CDR2 FQGTGA. CDR3 in amino acids: CASSLSPGGRGTEAFF. The DNA of the CDR3 is TGTGCCAGCAGCTTAAGCCCAGGGGGAAGGGGCACTGAAGCTTTCTTT.

This chain connects TRBV14 to TRBJ1-1; 11 bases are shared with TRBD1. The germline CDR1 and CDR2 sequences are SGHDN and FVKESK. This CDR3 is 15 amino acids long. The J segment lost 11 bases and the V segment lost 2 bases, leaving 10 bases of the junction unmatched. The CDR3, as DNA: TGTGCCAGCAGCCAAAACTTCGGGACAGGGGGAGAGGCTTTCTTT. Its protein is CASSQNFGTGGEAFF.

The sample holds one count of this clone. The junction and the germline gene differ at one end; a read error may be behind it. The chain couples TRBV5-1 to TRBJ2-1; TRBD2 matches 7 bases. Per germline, CDR1 SGHRS and CDR2 YFSETQ. This CDR3 contains 16 residues. As DNA, the CDR3 is TGCGCCGGCAGCTTGTGGGCGGGGGAAGCCTACAATGAGCAGTTCTTC. It specifies CAGSLWAGEAYNEQFF.

This sequence joins TRBV4-2 and TRBJ1-2; TRBD1 matches 10 bases. The CDR3 extends over 14 amino acids. Germline CDR1 and CDR2: LGHNA and YNFKEQ. J gave up 7 bases and V 0 bases, and 2 bases lay outside the gene matches. CDR3 sequence (DNA): TGTGCCAGCAGCCAAGAGACAGGGGGCTCTGGCTACACCTTC. Encoded protein: CASSQETGGSGYTF.

Worth noting for this clone: The same CDR3 is also encoded by other DNA sequences in this sample. This chain joins TRBV5-1 and TRBJ1-6; 7 positions agree with TRBD1. Trimming took 0 bases from V and 6 from J; bases not matched to a gene: 9. This CDR3 is built from 17 residues. Germline V lookup: CDR1 SGHRS, CDR2 YFSETQ. The CDR3 sequence is CASSLVTGGGFNSPLHF. The CDR3 DNA is TGCGCCAGCAGCTTGGTGACAGGAGGGGGCTTTAATTCACCCCTCCACTTT.

The V gene is TRBV20-1, the J gene TRBJ1-2; D is uncertain. Per germline, CDR1 DFQATT and CDR2 SNEGSKA (reference sequence). Trimming took off 3 bases at V and 6 bases at J, with 8 bases between the two ends. The CDR3 sequence is 11 residues long. The CDR3 reads CSASISDGYTF. The CDR3 coding sequence is TGCAGTGCTAGTATATCGGATGGCTACACCTTC.

This sequence joins TRBV7-9 and TRBJ2-2, with D uncertain. This CDR3 has 14 amino acids. V was cut by 6 bases and J by 3 bases, with 11 bases left in between. CDR1 is SEHNR, CDR2 FQNEAQ, per germline (reference sequence). The CDR3, as DNA: TGTGCCAGCAGTCCCAGGCGAGACACCGGGGAGCTGTTTTTT. It codes for CASSPRRDTGELFF.

This clone was observed a few times. The CDR3 end shows no conserved phenylalanine or tryptophan, and so a read error is likely. The rearrangement uses TRBV7-9 and TRBJ1-2; D call uncertain. Germline CDR1 reads SEHNR; CDR2 reads FQNEAQ (reference sequence). Trimming took 1 base from V and 8 from J, leaving 8 bases between them. The CDR3 runs 12 residues. CDR3 loop: CASSLDIGGYTL. The CDR3 region has the DNA TGTGCCAGCAGCTTAGATATAGGGGGCTACACCCTC.

This chain uses TRBV5-6 with TRBJ2-3; 9 nucleotides agree with TRBD2. Trimming took 0 bases from V and 5 from J; bases not matched to a gene: 4. Germline V CDR1 and CDR2: SGHDT, YYEEEE. The CDR3 runs 15 residues. This CDR3 reads CASSLVAGGRDTQYF. The CDR3 DNA reads TGTGCCAGCAGCTTGGTGGCGGGGGGGCGAGATACGCAGTATTTT.

The sample holds one count of this clone. The rearrangement joins TRBV11-2 to TRBJ2-3, with 12 bases lining up with TRBD1. Unmatched junction bases numbered 5, after V lost 2 bases and J lost 5 bases. This CDR3 has 16 amino acids. Germline values: CDR1 SGHAT, CDR2 FQNNGV. CDR3 sequence reads: CASSLMGQGAGDTQYF. In nucleotides, the CDR3 is TGTGCCAGCAGCTTAATGGGACAGGGGGCGGGAGATACGCAGTATTTT.

The rearrangement uses TRBV6-5 and TRBJ1-6; D may be TRBD1 (5 bases). This CDR3 has 15 amino acids. Looked up from germline, CDR1 is MNHEY and CDR2 is SVGAGI. The ends were cut back, 2 bases at V and 7 bases at J, with 12 bases in the middle. The CDR3 loop is CASSYRVGGNSPLHF. Here the CDR3 DNA reads TGTGCCAGCAGTTACCGGGTGGGGGGAAATTCACCCCTCCACTTT.

The chain joins TRBV5-1 to TRBJ1-1; D call uncertain. V gave up 3 bases and J gave up 4 bases, with 16 bases separating them. The CDR3 covers 15 residues. CDR1 and CDR2 from the germline V gene are SGHRS and YFSETQ. The CDR3 sequence: CASSSTTLPRTEAFF. CDR3 in DNA: TGCGCCAGCAGCTCAACTACGCTACCCCGCACTGAAGCTTTCTTT.

The chain links TRBV5-1 to TRBJ2-3; the D gene is possibly TRBD1 (6 bases). Trimming removed 4 bases at V and 2 bases at J, with 14 bases between. Germline lookup yields CDR1 SGHRS and CDR2 YFSETQ. This CDR3 contains 15 residues. In DNA form, the CDR3 reads TGCGCCAGCAGCCCGGACCTGGGGGCCACAGATACGCAGTATTTT. The encoded protein is CASSPDLGATDTQYF.

The gene calls are TRBV10-1 and TRBJ2-2, with a possible D match to TRBD2 (5 bases). V was trimmed by 5 bases and J by 1 base, leaving 17 bases between them. Germline V CDR1 and CDR2: WNHNN, SYGVQD (reference sequence). The CDR3 extends over 17 amino acids. The CDR3 sequence is CASSPIRGRLNTGELFF. CDR3 DNA sequence: TGCGCCAGCAGTCCAATTCGAGGGCGGTTGAACACCGGGGAGCTGTTTTTT.

This clone was picked up a small number of times. The chain employs TRBV6-5 and TRBJ1-4; 9 bases agree with TRBD1. With 4 bases clipped from V and 0 bases from J, the junction kept 3 bases outside the gene matches. The CDR3 covers 16 residues. Germline values: CDR1 MNHEY, CDR2 SVGAGI. The chain's CDR3 is CASSSDRGATNEKLFF. The CDR3 DNA sequence: TGTGCCAGCAGTTCGGACAGGGGAGCAACTAATGAAAAACTGTTTTTT.

This chain uses TRBV4-2 with TRBJ1-2, with 7 nucleotides matching TRBD1. CDR3 size: 15 residues. The germline V gene encodes CDR1 LGHNA and CDR2 YNFKEQ. Trimming removed 1 base from V and 5 bases from J; junction bases left unmatched: 7. DNA of the CDR3: TGTGCCAGCAGCCAAGCAGCCGGGACAGATTATGGCTACACCTTC. Translating it yields CASSQAAGTDYGYTF.